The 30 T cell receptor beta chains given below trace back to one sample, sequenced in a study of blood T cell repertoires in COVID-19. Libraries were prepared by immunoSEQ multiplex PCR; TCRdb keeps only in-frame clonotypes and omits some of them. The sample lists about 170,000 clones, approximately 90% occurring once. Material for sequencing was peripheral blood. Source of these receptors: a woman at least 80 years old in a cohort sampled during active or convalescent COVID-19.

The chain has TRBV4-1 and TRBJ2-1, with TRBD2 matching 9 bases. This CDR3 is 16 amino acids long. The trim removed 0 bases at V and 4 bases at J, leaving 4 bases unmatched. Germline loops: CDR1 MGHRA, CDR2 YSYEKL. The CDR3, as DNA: TGCGCCAGCAGCCAAGATGCCCTAGCGGGGTACAATGAGCAGTTCTTC. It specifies CASSQDALAGYNEQFF.

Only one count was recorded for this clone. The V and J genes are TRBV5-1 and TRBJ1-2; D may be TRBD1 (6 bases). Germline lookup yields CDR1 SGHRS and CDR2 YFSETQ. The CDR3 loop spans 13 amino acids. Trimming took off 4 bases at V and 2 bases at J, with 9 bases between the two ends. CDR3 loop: CASSPGTNYGYTF. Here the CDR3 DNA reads TGCGCCAGCAGCCCCGGGACAAACTATGGCTACACCTTC. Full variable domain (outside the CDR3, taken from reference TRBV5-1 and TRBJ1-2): KAGVTQTPRYLIKTRGQQVTLSCSPISGHRSVSWYQQTPGQGLQFLFEYFSETQRNKGNFPGRFSGRQFSNSRSEMNVSTLELGDSALYLCASSPGTNYGYTFGSGTRLTVV.

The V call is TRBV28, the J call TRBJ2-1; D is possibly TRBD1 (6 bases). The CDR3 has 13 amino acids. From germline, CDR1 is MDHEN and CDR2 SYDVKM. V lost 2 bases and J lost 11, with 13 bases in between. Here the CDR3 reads CASSLGTQGKQFF. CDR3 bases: TGTGCCAGCAGTTTAGGCACTCAGGGGAAGCAGTTCTTC. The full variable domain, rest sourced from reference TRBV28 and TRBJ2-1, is DVKVTQSSRYLVKRTGEKVFLECVQDMDHENMFWYRQDPGLGLRLIYFSYDVKMKEKGDIPEGYSVSREKKERFSLILESASTNQTSMYLCASSLGTQGKQFFGPGTRLTVL.

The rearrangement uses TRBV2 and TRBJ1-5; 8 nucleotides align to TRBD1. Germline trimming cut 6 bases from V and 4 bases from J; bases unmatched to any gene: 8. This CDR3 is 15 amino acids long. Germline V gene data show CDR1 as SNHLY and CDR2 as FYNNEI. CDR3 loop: CASRRGTGTNQPQHF. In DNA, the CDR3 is TGTGCCAGCAGAAGAGGGACAGGAACTAATCAGCCCCAGCATTTT.

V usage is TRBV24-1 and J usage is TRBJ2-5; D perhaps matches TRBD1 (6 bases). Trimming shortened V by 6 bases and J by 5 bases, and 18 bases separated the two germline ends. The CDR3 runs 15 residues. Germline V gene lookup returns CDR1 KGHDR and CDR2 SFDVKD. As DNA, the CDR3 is TGTGCCACCAGTCTACCTCAAGGGGGTTCGGAGACCCAGTACTTC. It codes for CATSLPQGGSETQYF.

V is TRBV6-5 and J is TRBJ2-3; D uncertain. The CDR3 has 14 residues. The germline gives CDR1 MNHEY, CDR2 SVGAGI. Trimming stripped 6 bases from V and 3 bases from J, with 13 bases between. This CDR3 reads CASRTSAATDTQYF. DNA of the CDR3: TGTGCCAGCAGGACAAGTGCAGCAACAGATACGCAGTATTTT.

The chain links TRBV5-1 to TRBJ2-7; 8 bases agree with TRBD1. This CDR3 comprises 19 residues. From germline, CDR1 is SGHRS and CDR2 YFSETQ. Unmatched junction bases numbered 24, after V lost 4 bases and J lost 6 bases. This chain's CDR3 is CASSKARDRRFSSTGEQYV. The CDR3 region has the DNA TGCGCCAGCAGCAAGGCTCGGGACAGGCGCTTTTCGTCTACGGGCGAGCAGTACGTC.

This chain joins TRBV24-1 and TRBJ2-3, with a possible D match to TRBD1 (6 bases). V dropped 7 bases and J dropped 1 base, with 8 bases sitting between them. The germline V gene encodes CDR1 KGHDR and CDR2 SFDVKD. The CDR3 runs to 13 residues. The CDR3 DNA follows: TGTGCCACCAGACAGGGAGGCACAGATACGCAGTATTTT. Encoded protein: CATRQGGTDTQYF.

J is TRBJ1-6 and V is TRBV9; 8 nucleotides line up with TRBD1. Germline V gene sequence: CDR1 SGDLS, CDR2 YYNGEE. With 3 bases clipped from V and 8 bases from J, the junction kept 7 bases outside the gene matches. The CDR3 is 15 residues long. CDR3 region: CASSALSQGDSPLHF. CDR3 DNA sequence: TGTGCCAGCAGCGCGCTATCACAGGGGGATTCACCCCTCCACTTT. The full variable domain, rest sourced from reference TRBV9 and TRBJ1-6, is DSGVTQTPKHLITATGQRVTLRCSPRSGDLSVYWYQQSLDQGLQFLIQYYNGEERAKGNILERFSAQQFPDLHSELNLSSLELGDSALYFCASSALSQGDSPLHFGNGTRLTVT.

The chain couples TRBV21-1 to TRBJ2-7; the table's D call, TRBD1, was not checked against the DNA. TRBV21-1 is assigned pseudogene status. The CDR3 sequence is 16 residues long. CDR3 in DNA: TGTGCCAGCAGAACGTCGGACAGGCCTTTTACCTACGAGCAGTACGTC. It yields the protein CASRTSDRPFTYEQYV.

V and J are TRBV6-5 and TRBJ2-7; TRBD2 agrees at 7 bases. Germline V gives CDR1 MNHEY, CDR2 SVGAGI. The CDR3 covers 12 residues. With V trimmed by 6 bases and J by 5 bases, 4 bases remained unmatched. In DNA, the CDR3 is TGTGCCAGCAGAACGGGGGGTAACGAGCAGTACTTC. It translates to CASRTGGNEQYF.

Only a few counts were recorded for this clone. DNA of the CDR3: TGCGCCAGCAGCTTGGGGACTAGCGGGAGGCACTACAATGAGCAGTTCTTC. It codes for CASSLGTSGRHYNEQFF. The rearrangement joins TRBV5-1 to TRBJ2-1, with TRBD2 matching over 14 bases. The CDR3 loop spans 17 amino acids. Germline V gene sequence: CDR1 SGHRS, CDR2 YFSETQ. Trimming at V came to 0 bases and at J to 3 bases, leaving 2 bases not matched to a gene.

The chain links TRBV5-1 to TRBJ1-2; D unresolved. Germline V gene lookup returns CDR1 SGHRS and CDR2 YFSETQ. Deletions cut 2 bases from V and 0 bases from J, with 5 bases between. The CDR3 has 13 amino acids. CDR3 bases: TGCGCCAGCAGCTTAGCAACTAACTATGGCTACACCTTC. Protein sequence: CASSLATNYGYTF. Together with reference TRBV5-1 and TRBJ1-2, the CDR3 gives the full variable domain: KAGVTQTPRYLIKTRGQQVTLSCSPISGHRSVSWYQQTPGQGLQFLFEYFSETQRNKGNFPGRFSGRQFSNSRSEMNVSTLELGDSALYLCASSLATNYGYTFGSGTRLTVV.

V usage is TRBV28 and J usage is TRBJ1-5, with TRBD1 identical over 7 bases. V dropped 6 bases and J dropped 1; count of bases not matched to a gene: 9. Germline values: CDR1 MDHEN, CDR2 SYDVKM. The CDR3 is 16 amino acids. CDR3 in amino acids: CASRHKQGESNQPQHF. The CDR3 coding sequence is TGTGCCAGCAGACATAAGCAGGGGGAAAGCAATCAGCCCCAGCATTTT.

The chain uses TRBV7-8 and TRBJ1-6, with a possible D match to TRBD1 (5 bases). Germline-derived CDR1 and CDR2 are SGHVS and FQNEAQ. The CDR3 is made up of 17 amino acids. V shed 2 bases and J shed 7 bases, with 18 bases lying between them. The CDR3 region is CASSLTLMTAENSPLHF. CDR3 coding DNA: TGTGCCAGCAGCTTAACGCTGATGACAGCCGAGAATTCACCCCTCCACTTT. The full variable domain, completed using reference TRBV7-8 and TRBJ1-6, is GAGVSQSPRYKVAKRGQDVALRCDPISGHVSLFWYQQALGQGPEFLTYFQNEAQLDKSGLPSDRFFAERPEGSVSTLKIQRTQQEDSAVYLCASSLTLMTAENSPLHFGNGTRLTVT.

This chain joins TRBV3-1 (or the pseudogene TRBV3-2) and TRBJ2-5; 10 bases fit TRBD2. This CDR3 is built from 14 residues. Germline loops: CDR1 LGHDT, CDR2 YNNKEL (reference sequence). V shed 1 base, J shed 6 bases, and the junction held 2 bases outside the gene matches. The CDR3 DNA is TGTGCCAGCAGCCAAGCTAGCGGGGGAAAGACCCAGTACTTC. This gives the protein CASSQASGGKTQYF.

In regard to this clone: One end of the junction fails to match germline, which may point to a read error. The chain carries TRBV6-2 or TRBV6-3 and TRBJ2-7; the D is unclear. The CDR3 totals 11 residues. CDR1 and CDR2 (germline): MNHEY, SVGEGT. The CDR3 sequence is CASSYGPGKHF. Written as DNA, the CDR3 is TGTGCCAGCAGTTACGGGCCTGGTAAGCACTTC.

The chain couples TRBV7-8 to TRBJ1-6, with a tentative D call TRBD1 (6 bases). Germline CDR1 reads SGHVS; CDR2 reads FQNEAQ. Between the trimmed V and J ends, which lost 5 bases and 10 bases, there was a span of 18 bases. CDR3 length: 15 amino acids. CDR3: CASSPQGQGISPLHF. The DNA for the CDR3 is TGTGCCAGCAGCCCCCAAGGGCAGGGGATCTCACCCCTCCACTTT.

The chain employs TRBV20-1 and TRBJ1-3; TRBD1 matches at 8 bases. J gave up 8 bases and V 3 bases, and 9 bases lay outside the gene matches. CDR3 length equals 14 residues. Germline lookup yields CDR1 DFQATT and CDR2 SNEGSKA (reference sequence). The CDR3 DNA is TGCAGTGCTAGTTTCCCAGGGGGCACGGACACCATATATTTT. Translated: CSASFPGGTDTIYF.

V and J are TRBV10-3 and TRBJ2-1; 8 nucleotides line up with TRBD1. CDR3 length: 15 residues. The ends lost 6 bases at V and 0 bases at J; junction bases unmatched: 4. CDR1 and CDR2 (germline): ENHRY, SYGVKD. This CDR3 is CAIRDTGGSYNEQFF. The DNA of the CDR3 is TGTGCCATCAGGGATACAGGGGGCTCCTACAATGAGCAGTTCTTC.

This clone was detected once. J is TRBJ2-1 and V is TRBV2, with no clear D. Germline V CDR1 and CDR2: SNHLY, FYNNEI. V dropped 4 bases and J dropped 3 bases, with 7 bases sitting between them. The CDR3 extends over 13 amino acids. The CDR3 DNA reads TGTGCCAGCAGTGGACTGGACTACAATGAGCAGTTCTTC. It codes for CASSGLDYNEQFF. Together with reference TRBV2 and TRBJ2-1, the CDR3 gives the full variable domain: EPEVTQTPSHQVTQMGQEVILRCVPISNHLYFYWYRQILGQKVEFLVSFYNNEISEKSEIFDDQFSVERPDGSNFTLKIRSTKLEDSAMYFCASSGLDYNEQFFGPGTRLTVL.

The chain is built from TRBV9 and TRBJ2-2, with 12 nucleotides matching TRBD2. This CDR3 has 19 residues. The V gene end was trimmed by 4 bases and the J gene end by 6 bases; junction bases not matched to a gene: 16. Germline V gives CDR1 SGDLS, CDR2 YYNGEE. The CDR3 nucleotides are TGTGCCAGCAGCCAAACCACTAGCGGGAGGATTTTAGCGGCCGGGGAGCTGTTTTTT. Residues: CASSQTTSGRILAAGELFF.

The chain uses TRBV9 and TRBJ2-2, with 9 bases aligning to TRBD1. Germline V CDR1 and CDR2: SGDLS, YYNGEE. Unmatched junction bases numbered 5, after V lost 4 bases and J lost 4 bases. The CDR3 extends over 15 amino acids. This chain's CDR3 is CASSRTGQGTGELFF. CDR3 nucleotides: TGTGCCAGCAGCAGGACGGGACAGGGCACCGGGGAGCTGTTTTTT.

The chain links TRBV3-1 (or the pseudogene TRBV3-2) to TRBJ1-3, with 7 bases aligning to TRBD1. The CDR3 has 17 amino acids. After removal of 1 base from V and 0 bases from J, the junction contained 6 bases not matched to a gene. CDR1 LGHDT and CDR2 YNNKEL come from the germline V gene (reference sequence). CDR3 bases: TGTGCCAGCAGCCAAGGGGCGACAGGGATCTCTGGAAACACCATATATTTT. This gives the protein CASSQGATGISGNTIYF.

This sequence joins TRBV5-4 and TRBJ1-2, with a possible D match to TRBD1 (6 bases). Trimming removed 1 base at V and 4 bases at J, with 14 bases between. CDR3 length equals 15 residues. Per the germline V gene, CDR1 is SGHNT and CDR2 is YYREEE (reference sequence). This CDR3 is CASSLLATRGYGYTF. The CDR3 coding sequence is TGTGCCAGCAGCTTGCTAGCCACCAGGGGCTATGGCTACACCTTC.

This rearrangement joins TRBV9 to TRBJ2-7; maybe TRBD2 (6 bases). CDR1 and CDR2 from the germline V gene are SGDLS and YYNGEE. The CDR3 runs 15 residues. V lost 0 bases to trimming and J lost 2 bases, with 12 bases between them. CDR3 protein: CASSVDGGNTYEQYF. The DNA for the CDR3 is TGTGCCAGCAGCGTAGATGGGGGGAACACCTACGAGCAGTACTTC.

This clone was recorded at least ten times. The DNA for the CDR3 is TGCAGCGGCACGAACGGACAGGCCCGGGAAGCTTTCTTT. Residues: CSGTNGQAREAFF. The chain couples TRBV29-1 to TRBJ1-1; 7 positions match TRBD1. Germline values: CDR1 SQVTM, CDR2 ANQGSEA. CDR3 length: 13 residues. V shed 7 bases, J shed 8 bases, and the junction held 13 bases outside the gene matches.

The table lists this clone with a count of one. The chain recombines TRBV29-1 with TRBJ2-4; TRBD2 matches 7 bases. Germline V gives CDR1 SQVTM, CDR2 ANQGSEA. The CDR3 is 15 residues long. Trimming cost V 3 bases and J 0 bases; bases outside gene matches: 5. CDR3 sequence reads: CSVEYGGLAKNIQYF. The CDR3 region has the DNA TGCAGCGTTGAGTACGGGGGGTTAGCCAAAAACATTCAGTACTTC.

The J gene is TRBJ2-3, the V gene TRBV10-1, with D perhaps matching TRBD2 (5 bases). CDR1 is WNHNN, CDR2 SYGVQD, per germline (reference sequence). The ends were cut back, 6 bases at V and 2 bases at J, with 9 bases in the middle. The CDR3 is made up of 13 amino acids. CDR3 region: CASRDSDTDTQYF. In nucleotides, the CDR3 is TGCGCCAGCAGGGACTCAGACACAGATACGCAGTATTTT.

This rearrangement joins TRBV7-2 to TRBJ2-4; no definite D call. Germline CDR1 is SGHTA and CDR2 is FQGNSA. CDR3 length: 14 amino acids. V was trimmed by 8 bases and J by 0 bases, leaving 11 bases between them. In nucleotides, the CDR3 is TGTGCCAGCTCCCTTCTAGTAGCCAAAAACATTCAGTACTTC. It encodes CASSLLVAKNIQYF.